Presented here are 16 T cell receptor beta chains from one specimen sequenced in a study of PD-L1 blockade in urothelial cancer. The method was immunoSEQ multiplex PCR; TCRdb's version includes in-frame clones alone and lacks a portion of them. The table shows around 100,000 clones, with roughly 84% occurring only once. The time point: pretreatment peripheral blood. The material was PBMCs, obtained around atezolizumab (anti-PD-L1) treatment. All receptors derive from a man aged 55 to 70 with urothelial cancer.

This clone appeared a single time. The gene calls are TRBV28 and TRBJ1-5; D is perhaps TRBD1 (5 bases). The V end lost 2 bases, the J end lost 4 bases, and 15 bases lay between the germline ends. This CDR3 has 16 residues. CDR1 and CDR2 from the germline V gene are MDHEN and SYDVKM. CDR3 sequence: CASSLIPDIANQPQHF. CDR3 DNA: TGTGCCAGCAGTTTAATTCCGGACATAGCAAATCAGCCCCAGCATTTT. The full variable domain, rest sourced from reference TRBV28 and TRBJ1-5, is DVKVTQSSRYLVKRTGEKVFLECVQDMDHENMFWYRQDPGLGLRLIYFSYDVKMKEKGDIPEGYSVSREKKERFSLILESASTNQTSMYLCASSLIPDIANQPQHFGDGTRLSIL.

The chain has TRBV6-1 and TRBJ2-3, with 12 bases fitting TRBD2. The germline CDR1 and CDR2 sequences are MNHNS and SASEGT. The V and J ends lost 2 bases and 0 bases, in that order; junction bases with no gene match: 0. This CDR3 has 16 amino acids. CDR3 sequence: CASSELAGGSTDTQYF. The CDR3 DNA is TGTGCCAGCAGTGAACTAGCGGGAGGGAGCACAGATACGCAGTATTTT.

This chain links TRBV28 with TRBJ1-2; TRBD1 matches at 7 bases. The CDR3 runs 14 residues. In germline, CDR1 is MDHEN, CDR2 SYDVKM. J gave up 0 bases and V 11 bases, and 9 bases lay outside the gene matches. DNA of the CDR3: TGTGCCGTCCCGGGACAGCAAGCTAACTATGGCTACACCTTC. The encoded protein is CAVPGQQANYGYTF.

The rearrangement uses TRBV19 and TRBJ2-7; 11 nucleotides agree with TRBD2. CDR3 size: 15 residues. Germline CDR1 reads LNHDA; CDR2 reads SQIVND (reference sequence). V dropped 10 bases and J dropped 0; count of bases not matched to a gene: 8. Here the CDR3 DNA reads TGTGCCACCGCGCTAGCGGGAGGTCGCTCCTACGAGCAGTACTTC. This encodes CATALAGGRSYEQYF. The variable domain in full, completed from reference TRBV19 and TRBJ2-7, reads DGGITQSPKYLFRKEGQNVTLSCEQNLNHDAMYWYRQDPGQGLRLIYYSQIVNDFQKGDIAEGYSVSREKKESFPLTVTSAQKNPTAFYLCATALAGGRSYEQYFGPGTRLTVT.

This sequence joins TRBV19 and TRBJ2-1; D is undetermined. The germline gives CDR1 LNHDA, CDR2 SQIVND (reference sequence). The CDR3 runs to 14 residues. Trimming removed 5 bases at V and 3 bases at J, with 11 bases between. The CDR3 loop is CASSFLDNYNEQFF. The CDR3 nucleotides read TGTGCCAGTAGTTTCCTAGATAACTACAATGAGCAGTTCTTC.

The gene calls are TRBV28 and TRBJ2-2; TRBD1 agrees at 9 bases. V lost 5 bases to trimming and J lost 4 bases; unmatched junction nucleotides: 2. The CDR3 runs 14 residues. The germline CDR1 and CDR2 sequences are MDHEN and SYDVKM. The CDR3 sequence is CASSRQGGTGELFF. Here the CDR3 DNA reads TGTGCCAGCAGTAGACAGGGGGGCACCGGGGAGCTGTTTTTT.

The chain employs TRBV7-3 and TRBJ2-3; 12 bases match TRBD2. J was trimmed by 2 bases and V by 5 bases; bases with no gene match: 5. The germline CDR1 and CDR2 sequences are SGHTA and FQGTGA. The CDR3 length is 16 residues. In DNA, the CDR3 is TGTGCCAGCAGCGCCCGACTAGCGGGGGACACAGATACGCAGTATTTT. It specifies CASSARLAGDTDTQYF.

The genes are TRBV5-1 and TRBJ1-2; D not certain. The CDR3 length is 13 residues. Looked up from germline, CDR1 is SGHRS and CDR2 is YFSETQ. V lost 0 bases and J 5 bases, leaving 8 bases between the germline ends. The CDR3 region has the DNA TGCGCCAGCAGCTTGGGAACAGCTTATGGCTACACCTTC. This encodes CASSLGTAYGYTF. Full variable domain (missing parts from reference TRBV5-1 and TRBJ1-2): KAGVTQTPRYLIKTRGQQVTLSCSPISGHRSVSWYQQTPGQGLQFLFEYFSETQRNKGNFPGRFSGRQFSNSRSEMNVSTLELGDSALYLCASSLGTAYGYTFGSGTRLTVV.

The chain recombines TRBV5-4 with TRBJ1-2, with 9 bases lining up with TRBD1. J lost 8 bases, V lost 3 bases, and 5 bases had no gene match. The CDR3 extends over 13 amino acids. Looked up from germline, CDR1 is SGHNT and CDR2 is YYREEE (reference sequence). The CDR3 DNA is TGTGCCAGCAGCTGGGACAGGGATAAAGGCTACACCTTC. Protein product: CASSWDRDKGYTF. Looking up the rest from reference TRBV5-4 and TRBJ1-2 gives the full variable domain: ETGVTQSPTHLIKTRGQQVTLRCSSQSGHNTVSWYQQALGQGPQFIFQYYREEENGRGNFPPRFSGLQFPNYSSELNVNALELDDSALYLCASSWDRDKGYTFGSGTRLTVV.

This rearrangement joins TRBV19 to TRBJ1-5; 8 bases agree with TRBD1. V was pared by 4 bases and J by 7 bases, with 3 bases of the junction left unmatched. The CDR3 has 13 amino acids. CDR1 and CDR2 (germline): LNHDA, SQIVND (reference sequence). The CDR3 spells CASSTDRVQPQHF. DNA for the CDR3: TGTGCCAGTAGTACGGACAGGGTGCAGCCCCAGCATTTT.

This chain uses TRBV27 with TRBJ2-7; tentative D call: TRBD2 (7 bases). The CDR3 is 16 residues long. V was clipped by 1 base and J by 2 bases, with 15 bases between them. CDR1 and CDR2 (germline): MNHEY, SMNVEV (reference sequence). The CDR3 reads CASSLLAGALTYEQYF. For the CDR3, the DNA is TGTGCCAGCAGTTTATTGGCGGGGGCCCTTACCTACGAGCAGTACTTC.

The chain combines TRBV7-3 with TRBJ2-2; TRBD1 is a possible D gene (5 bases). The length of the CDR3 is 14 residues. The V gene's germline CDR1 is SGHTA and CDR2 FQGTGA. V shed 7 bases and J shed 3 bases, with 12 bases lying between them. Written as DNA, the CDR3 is TGTGCCAGCACGGGCGAAGGGGACACCGGGGAGCTGTTTTTT. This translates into CASTGEGDTGELFF.

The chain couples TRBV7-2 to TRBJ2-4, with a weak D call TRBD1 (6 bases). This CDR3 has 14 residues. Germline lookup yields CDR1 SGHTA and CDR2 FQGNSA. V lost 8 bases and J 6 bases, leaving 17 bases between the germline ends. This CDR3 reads CASLGMGAGNIQYF. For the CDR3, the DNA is TGTGCCAGCCTTGGGATGGGGGCGGGAAACATTCAGTACTTC.

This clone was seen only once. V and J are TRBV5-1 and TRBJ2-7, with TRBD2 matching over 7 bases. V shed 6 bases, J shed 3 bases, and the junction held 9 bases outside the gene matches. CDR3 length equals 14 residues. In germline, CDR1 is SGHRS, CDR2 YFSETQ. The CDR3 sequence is CASMEASGNYEQYF. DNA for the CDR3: TGCGCCAGCATGGAGGCTAGCGGAAACTACGAGCAGTACTTC.

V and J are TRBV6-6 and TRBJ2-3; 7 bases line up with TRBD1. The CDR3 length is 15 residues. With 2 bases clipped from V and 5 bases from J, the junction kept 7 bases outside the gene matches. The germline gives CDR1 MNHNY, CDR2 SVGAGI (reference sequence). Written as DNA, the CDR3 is TGTGCCAGCAGTTACGGAAGACAGGGTCAAGATACGCAGTATTTT. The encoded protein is CASSYGRQGQDTQYF.

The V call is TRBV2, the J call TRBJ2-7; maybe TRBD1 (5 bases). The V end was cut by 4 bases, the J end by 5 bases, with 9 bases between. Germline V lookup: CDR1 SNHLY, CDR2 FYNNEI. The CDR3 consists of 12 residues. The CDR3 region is CASSAQGHEQYF. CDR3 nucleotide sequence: TGTGCCAGCAGTGCCCAGGGTCACGAGCAGTACTTC.